This TCR beta chain was identified in a study of T-cell memory formation after mild COVID-19. The wider study: TCR clusters mostly belonged to single donors. Broader study findings: A subset of responding clones appeared in pre-infection memory, suggesting cross-reactive memory joined.

This clonotype was seen more than once but under ten times. Antigen specificity is unknown. MiXCR was run by TCRdb on the 5' RACE reads, yielding one entry per CDR3 protein. The data contain about 340,000 distinct CDR3 sequences, 20% to 25% of them singletons. The CDR3 covers 17 residues. Germline CDR1 is SEHNR and CDR2 is FQNEAQ (reference sequence). The V end lost 1 base, the J end lost 4 bases, and 19 bases lay between the germline ends. The receptor was isolated from a man between 18 and 35 years old who had mild COVID-19 (a few samples of this study predate the infection). Cell type and time point are not known. The rearrangement links TRBV7-9 to TRBJ1-2; no clear D gene. The source material was PBMCs or a T cell subset sorted from them (not recorded which). The chain's CDR3 is CASSLVKYEPSPYGYTF. The CDR3 DNA reads as TGTGCCAGCAGCTTAGTCAAGTACGAACCCTCCCCCTATGGCTACACCTTC. Drawing the rest from reference TRBV7-9 and TRBJ1-2, the complete variable domain is DTGVSQNPRHKITKRGQNVTFRCDPISEHNRLYWYRQTLGQGPEFLTYFQNEAQLEKSRLLSDRFSAERPKGSFSTLEIQRTEQGDSAMYLCASSLVKYEPSPYGYTFGSGTRLTVV.